What follows is one TCR beta chain and its context. Its antigen is not known. This entry is derived from a study of CD8 T cells in ankylosing spondylitis. General study points: For ankylosing spondylitis blood, a TCR beta motif of under 10 highly homologous variants appeared characteristic. Reported data indicate significant enrichment of disease-linked clones within matched ankylosing spondylitis synovial fluid.

Libraries of TCR beta came from quantitative 5'-RACE with molecular barcodes. In TCRdb, the 5' RACE reads were re-called with MiXCR into one record per CDR3 protein. The sample holds hundreds of thousands of distinct CDR3 sequences, roughly 20% seen once. This sequence originates from a male donor with ankylosing spondylitis or in good health (not recorded which). Sequencing used blood, either unsorted or a sorted T cell fraction (not recorded which).

CDR3 sequence: CASSQGDRTEAFF. CDR3 DNA: TGCGCCAGCAGCCAAGGGGATCGGACTGAAGCTTTCTTT. The rearrangement links TRBV4-1 to TRBJ1-1; D gene uncertain. The germline V and J ends were trimmed by 1 base and 5 bases, with 8 bases remaining between them. This CDR3 is 13 amino acids long. The V gene's germline CDR1 is MGHRA and CDR2 YSYEKL.